This T cell receptor beta chain was observed in a study of cytomegalovirus exposure and HLA in healthy donors. Across the whole study: The 90 to 150 validation repertoires were produced on the same platform as the 670 or so repertoires of the first cohort. This was reported in a later analysis. Study observations and caveats: Cytomegalovirus status, reportedly, was diagnosed with high specificity and sensitivity by the classifier. Researchers counted about 150 TCR beta chains as cytomegalovirus-associated. The finding came from a later analysis; first-cohort TCR clusters tended to co-occur in the 95 to 150 validation repertoires.

TCRdb keeps only in-frame clones here, not all; method: immunoSEQ multiplex PCR. The sample lists about 360,000 clones, approximately 90% occurring once. As for this clone: As yet, its antigen is unknown.

The TCR originated in a woman aged 18-29 years in good health and CMV-seronegative. Sequenced input: PBMCs.

The CDR3 DNA reads TGTGCCAGCAGCTTAGGGGGCTATGCGGAGACCCAGTACTTC. Translation: CASSLGGYAETQYF. The V gene is TRBV7-2, the J gene TRBJ2-5, with D perhaps matching TRBD1 (5 bases). V lost 1 base, J lost 5 bases, and 11 bases lay in between. The CDR3 is 14 amino acids. Looked up from germline, CDR1 is SGHTA and CDR2 is FQGNSA.